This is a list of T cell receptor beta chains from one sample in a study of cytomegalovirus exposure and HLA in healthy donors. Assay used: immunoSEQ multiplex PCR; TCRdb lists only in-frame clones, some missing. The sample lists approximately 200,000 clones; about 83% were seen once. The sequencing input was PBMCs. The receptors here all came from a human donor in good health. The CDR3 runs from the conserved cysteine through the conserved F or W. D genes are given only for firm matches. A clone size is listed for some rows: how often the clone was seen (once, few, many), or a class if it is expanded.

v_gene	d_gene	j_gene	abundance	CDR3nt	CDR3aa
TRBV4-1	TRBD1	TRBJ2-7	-	TGCGCCAGCAGCCAAGGCACAGGGGGATCCTACGAGCAGTACTTC	CASSQGTGGSYEQYF
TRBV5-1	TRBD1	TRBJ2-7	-	TGCGCCAGCAGGCCCTTGACAGGGGACGAGCAGTACTTC	CASRPLTGDEQYF
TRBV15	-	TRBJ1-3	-	TGTGCCACCAGCAGAGATTTGGCAGGGGGAAACACCATATATTTT	CATSRDLAGGNTIYF
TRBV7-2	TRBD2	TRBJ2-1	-	TGTGCCAGCAGCCCGGGACTAGGCGTCAATGAGCAGTTCTTC	CASSPGLGVNEQFF
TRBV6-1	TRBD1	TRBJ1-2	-	TGTGCCAGCAGTGAACAAATAACAGGGGGTGGCTACACCTTC	CASSEQITGGGYTF
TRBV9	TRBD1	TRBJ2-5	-	TGTGCCAGCAGCGTAGGAGGGGGCCTGGAGACCCAGTACTTC	CASSVGGGLETQYF
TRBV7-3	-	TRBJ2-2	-	TGTGCCAGCAGCTTACTAGCATTCTCCGGGGAGCTGTTTTTT	CASSLLAFSGELFF
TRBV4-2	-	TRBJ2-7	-	TGTGCCAGCAGCCAAGAAGAGAACCGGTACTACGAGCAGTACTTC	CASSQEENRYYEQYF
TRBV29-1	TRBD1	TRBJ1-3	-	TGCAGCGCCCTGGGGACAGGGGGGGCAGGAAACACCATATATTTT	CSALGTGGAGNTIYF
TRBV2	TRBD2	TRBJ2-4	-	TGTGCCAGCAGTACTAGCAGGGAGGGGAAAAACATTCAGTACTTC	CASSTSREGKNIQYF
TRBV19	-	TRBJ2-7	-	TGTGCCAGTAGTTTCGGACACTCTACCTCCTACGAGCAGTACTTC	CASSFGHSTSYEQYF
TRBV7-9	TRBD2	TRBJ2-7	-	TGTTCCAGCAGCTTAGGGACTAGTGTTCACGAGCAGTACTTC	CSSSLGTSVHEQYF
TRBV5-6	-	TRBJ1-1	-	TGTGCCAGCAGCTTGATTGGTCCGGACACTGAAGCTTTCTTT	CASSLIGPDTEAFF
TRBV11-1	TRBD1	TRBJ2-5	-	TGTGCCAGCAGCTTAGAGGGGGCACTGAGGGGGGAGACCCAGTACTTC	CASSLEGALRGETQYF
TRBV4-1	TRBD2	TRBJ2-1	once	TGCGCCAGCAGCTCGGGACTAGCGATCTCCTACAATGAGCAGTTCTTC	CASSSGLAISYNEQFF
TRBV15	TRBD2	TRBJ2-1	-	TGTGCCACCAGCAGAGTCTTAAGGGAGGGCCGCCACGATGAGCAGTTCTTC	CATSRVLREGRHDEQFF
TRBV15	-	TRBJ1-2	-	TGTGCCACCAGCTCAGCGGGGAGGGAGTCTAACTATGGCTACACCTTC	CATSSAGRESNYGYTF
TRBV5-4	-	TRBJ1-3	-	TGTGCCAGCAGACCGGGGGGCAACTCTGGAAACACCATATATTTT	CASRPGGNSGNTIYF
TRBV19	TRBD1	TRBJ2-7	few	TGTGCCAGTAGCGAGGGACAGACAAGCCTTCCCTACGAGCAGTACTTC	CASSEGQTSLPYEQYF
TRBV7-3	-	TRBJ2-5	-	TGTGCCAGCAGGGAGCCGGGACACCTTCAAGAGACCCAGTACTTC	CASREPGHLQETQYF
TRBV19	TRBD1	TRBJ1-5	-	TGTGCCAGTAGTCCCAGTGACAGGGGCAAGAATCAGCCCCAGCATTTT	CASSPSDRGKNQPQHF
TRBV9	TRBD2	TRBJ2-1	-	TGTGCCAGCAGCGCACGTTTGTCGGAACGGGCGCGGGAGGTCCACAATGAGCAGTTCTTC	CASSARLSERAREVHNEQFF
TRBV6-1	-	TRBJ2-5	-	TGTGCCAGCAGTGAATATGGTACGGGTTTGGGCCAAGAGACCCAGTACTTC	CASSEYGTGLGQETQYF
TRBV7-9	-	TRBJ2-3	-	TGTGCCAGCAACCCCCCGGGGACTGTCACAGATACGCAGTATTTT	CASNPPGTVTDTQYF
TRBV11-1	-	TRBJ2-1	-	TGTGCCAGCAGCTTATTGTCGAATGAGCAGTTCTTC	CASSLLSNEQFF
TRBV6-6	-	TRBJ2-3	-	TGTGCCAGCAGTTACACCGTTGGGACTAGCACAGATACGCAGTATTTT	CASSYTVGTSTDTQYF
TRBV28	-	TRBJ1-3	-	TGTGCCAGCAGCACCCCCAGGGAATGGGGAAACACCATATATTTT	CASSTPREWGNTIYF
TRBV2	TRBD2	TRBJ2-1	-	TGTGCCAGCAGACTAGCGGTATACAATGAGCAGTTCTTC	CASRLAVYNEQFF
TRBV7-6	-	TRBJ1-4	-	TGTGCCAGCAGCTTAAATGTTTGGGGGCAAGGTGAAAAACTGTTTTTT	CASSLNVWGQGEKLFF
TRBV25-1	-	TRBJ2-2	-	TGTGCCAGCAGTGAGAGCTCCTTGAACACCGGGGAGCTGTTTTTT	CASSESSLNTGELFF
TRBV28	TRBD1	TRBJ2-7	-	TGTGCCAGCTGCCGGGGACAGGGTTATTCCGAGCAGTACTTC	CASCRGQGYSEQYF
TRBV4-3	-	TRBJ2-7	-	TGCGCCAGCAGCCAAGGGCGAACCGGGACAATCGAGCAGTACTTC	CASSQGRTGTIEQYF
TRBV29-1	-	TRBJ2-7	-	TGCAGCGTCCGCTCGAGGGGCGGGGCAGGGCCTTACGAGCAGTACTTC	CSVRSRGGAGPYEQYF
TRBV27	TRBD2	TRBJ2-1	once	TGTGCCAGCACCATTAGCGGGGGGGCTTACAATGAGCAGTTCTTC	CASTISGGAYNEQFF
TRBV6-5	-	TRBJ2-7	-	TGTGCCAGCAGTTACTCTAGCGGCTCCTACGAGCAGTACTTC	CASSYSSGSYEQYF
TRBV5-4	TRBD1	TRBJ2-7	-	TGTGCCAGCAGCCTGGACAGGGGGGCGGATGAGCAGTACTTC	CASSLDRGADEQYF
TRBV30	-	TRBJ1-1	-	TGTGCCTGGGGCGGAGGGACTGAGCATTTGAACACTGAAGCTTTCTTT	CAWGGGTEHLNTEAFF
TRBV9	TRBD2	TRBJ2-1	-	TGTGCCAGCAGCGTTAGTAGGCTAGCGGGAGGAGGGGCCTACAATGAGCAGTTCTTC	CASSVSRLAGGGAYNEQFF
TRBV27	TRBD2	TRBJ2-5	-	TGTGCCAGCAGTTTGTTAGCGGGAGGGCCTTTGGAGACCCAGTACTTC	CASSLLAGGPLETQYF
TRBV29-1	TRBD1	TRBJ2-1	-	TGCAGCGTTGAAGCCTTTAGACAGGGTGGAATCAATGAGCAGTTCTTC	CSVEAFRQGGINEQFF
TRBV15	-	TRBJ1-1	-	TGTGCCACCAGCAGAGACATGAACACTGAAGCTTTCTTT	CATSRDMNTEAFF
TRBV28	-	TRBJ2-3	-	TGTGCCAGCAGTTTGTCCAGGGCTGGAGATACGCAGTATTTT	CASSLSRAGDTQYF
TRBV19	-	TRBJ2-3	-	TGTGCCAGTTCTATGGCAGATACGCAGTATTTT	CASSMADTQYF
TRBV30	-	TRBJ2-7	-	TGTGCCTGGAGCAGGGGAAAATTGAACGAGCAGTACTTC	CAWSRGKLNEQYF
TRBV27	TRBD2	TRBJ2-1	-	TGTGCCAGCAGTTTTTTACTCAAGCGGGAGGCTAGCAATGAGCAGTTCTTC	CASSFLLKREASNEQFF
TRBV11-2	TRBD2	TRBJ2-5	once	TGTGCCAGCAGCTCCCGACTAGCGGGAGTGGAGACCCAGTACTTC	CASSSRLAGVETQYF
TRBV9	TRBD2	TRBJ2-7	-	TGTGCCAGCAGCGTTCGACTAGCAAATCAGGGCGAGCAGTACTTC	CASSVRLANQGEQYF
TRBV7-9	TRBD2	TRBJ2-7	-	TGTGCCAGCAGCCCCCTTGGGGGTACTAGCGGCGAGCAGTACTTC	CASSPLGGTSGEQYF
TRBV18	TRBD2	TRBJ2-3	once	TGTGCCAGCTCGCCAAGTGGCGGGAGTAGCACAGATACGCAGTATTTT	CASSPSGGSSTDTQYF
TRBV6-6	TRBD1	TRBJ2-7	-	TGTGCCAGCAGTTACTCGGCACAGGGGAACTACGAGCAGTACTTC	CASSYSAQGNYEQYF
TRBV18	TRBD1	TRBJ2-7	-	TGTGCCAGCTCACTGGGGACAGGGGCCGAGCAGTACTTC	CASSLGTGAEQYF
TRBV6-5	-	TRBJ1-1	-	TGTGCCAGCAGGGCCGTGAACACTAAAGCTTTCTTT	CASRAVNTKAFF
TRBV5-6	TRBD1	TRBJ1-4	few	TGTGCCAGCAGCGTCGGGACAGGGAGAGAAAAACTGTTTTTT	CASSVGTGREKLFF
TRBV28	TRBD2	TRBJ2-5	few	TGTGCCAGCAGTCCAAATGGACCGGGACTAGCGGGAGTCTTGCCGAGGGAGACCCAGTACTTC	CASSPNGPGLAGVLPRETQYF
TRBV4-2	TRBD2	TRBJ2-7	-	TGTGCCAGCAGTTTGGCGGGAGAACCCTACGAGCAGTACTTC	CASSLAGEPYEQYF